This T cell receptor beta chain was captured in a study of blood T cell repertoires in COVID-19. Background on the study: Acute-phase and convalescent COVID-19 samples originated in the United States, Italy and Spain. T cells, B-cell-depleted T cells, or PBMCs supplied cDNA or gDNA.

This clone has only one observation. V shed 6 bases and J shed 3 bases, with 15 bases lying between them. CDR1 is SGHNT and CDR2 is YYREEE in the germline V gene (reference sequence). The CDR3 runs to 14 residues. The Seattle site enrolled patients during active infection and followed them longitudinally. In the original analysis: Using reference gene primer amplification, nucleated cell counts were estimated. The protocol was immunoSEQ multiplex PCR, while the TCRdb copy is restricted to in-frame clones and leaves out a portion. V and J calls and clone size are given by that table; D and trimming were obtained from the DNA. The sample consists of 55,000 to 80,000 clones, 78% of them appearing once.

The V gene is TRBV5-4, the J gene TRBJ2-5, with D tentatively TRBD1 (6 bases). Input material: peripheral blood. The clonotype was recovered from a man aged 55-75 years with COVID-19, enrolled during active disease. CDR3 coding DNA: TGTGCCAGCAACTCCTTTGGGGGCGAAGAGACCCAGTACTTC. Its protein is CASNSFGGEETQYF.